This TCR beta chain was recorded in a study of cytomegalovirus exposure and HLA in healthy donors. With respect to this clone: Its antigen is not known.

Between the trimmed V and J ends, which lost 0 bases and 5 bases, there was a span of 10 bases. CDR1 and CDR2 from the germline V gene are GTSNPN and SVGIG (reference sequence). The CDR3 is 13 residues long. Findings of the study overall: TCR beta chains numbering some 160 were designated cytomegalovirus-associated. Later analysis suggested links between common viral pathogens and several top significant clusters.

Each donor's status was that of a healthy bone marrow donor. Unrecorded immune exposure was likely among donors, who were nominally healthy when sampled. The primer mix had 60 Vbeta and 13 Jbeta primers. Sequencing used immunoSEQ multiplex PCR; TCRdb keeps in-frame clones, though not all of them. The table has some 120,000 clones, approximately 80% seen once; the top ten hold less than 3.5%. The sample taken for sequencing was PBMCs. The V call is TRBV30, the J call TRBJ2-5, with TRBD1 as a possible D gene (5 bases). This TCR was sampled from a female donor in good health and CMV-seronegative. CDR3 loop: CAWSVRVSETQYF. The CDR3 bases are TGTGCCTGGAGTGTCAGGGTTTCGGAGACCCAGTACTTC.